One and the same sample provided the 19 T cell receptor beta chains below, sequenced in a study of Graves' ophthalmopathy and Graves' hyperthyroidism. The authors amplified TCR beta CDR3 regions from RNA transcripts. The workflow started with a first-round RT-PCR run with HTBI primers and then moved on to a second-round multiplex PCR. TCRdb re-analysed the multiplex PCR reads in MiXCR, keeping a single row per CDR3 protein. The table records around 1.1 million distinct CDR3 sequences, roughly 35% of them present only once. The sample taken for sequencing was peripheral blood or thyroid tissue (not recorded which). These receptors came from an adult man with Graves' hyperthyroidism.

The sample holds many counts of this clonotype. The rearrangement uses TRBV14 and TRBJ1-1; tentative D call: TRBD1 (5 bases). From germline, CDR1 is SGHDN and CDR2 FVKESK. CDR3 length: 15 amino acids. V gave up 4 bases and J gave up 6 bases, with 18 bases separating them. Here the CDR3 DNA reads TGTGCCAGCAGCCCGGGACTTGGGAGTAGAGCTGAAGCTTTCTTT. Translating gives CASSPGLGSRAEAFF. The variable domain in full, completed from reference TRBV14 and TRBJ1-1, reads EAGVTQFPSHSVIEKGQTVTLRCDPISGHDNLYWYRRVMGKEIKFLLHFVKESKQDESGMPNNRFLAERTGGTYSTLKVQPAELEDSGVYFCASSPGLGSRAEAFFGQGTRLTVV.

As to this clonotype: The CDR3 does not end in the conserved phenylalanine or tryptophan, so this is likely a read error. Because the CDR3's place on the DNA is in doubt, the DNA is left out and the CDR3 is given as listed by TCRdb. The V gene is TRBV29-1, the J gene TRBJ2-6; the D segment call TRBD2 is taken from the table without a DNA check. In germline, CDR1 is SQVTM, CDR2 ANQGSEA. The CDR3 spans 9 amino acids, including both terminal residues. CDR3 residues: CSVGLVVGT.

This clonotype came up many times. V is TRBV19 and J is TRBJ2-5; no clear D gene. Germline V gene data show CDR1 as LNHDA and CDR2 as SQIVND (reference sequence). Trimming cost V 4 bases and J 4 bases, with 13 bases left between them. The CDR3 covers 14 residues. The CDR3 bases are TGTGCCAGTAGTAGGGTAGGTCCCGGAGAGACCCAGTACTTC. As protein: CASSRVGPGETQYF.

This clonotype was recorded a few times. This sequence joins TRBV6-6 and TRBJ1-4; a possible D gene is TRBD1 (5 bases). CDR3 length: 15 amino acids. The V end was cut by 2 bases, the J end by 4 bases, with 11 bases between. The germline V gene has CDR1 MNHNY and CDR2 SVGAGI (reference sequence). Here the CDR3 DNA reads TGTGCCAGCAGTTACCATCGGGGGTTTAATGAAAAACTGTTTTTT. As protein: CASSYHRGFNEKLFF.

This sequence joins TRBV2 and TRBJ1-3, with D possibly matching TRBD1 (6 bases). CDR1 is SNHLY and CDR2 is FYNNEI in the germline V gene. The length of the CDR3 is 13 residues. Trimming removed 10 bases from V and 0 bases from J, with 10 bases in between. The CDR3 DNA reads TGTGCCACCTGGGGGGCCTCTGGAAACACCATATATTTT. It encodes CATWGASGNTIYF.

The rearrangement links TRBV2 to TRBJ2-7; possibly TRBD1 or TRBD2 for D (6 bases each). Germline V CDR1 and CDR2: SNHLY, FYNNEI. The CDR3 extends over 16 amino acids. Trimming took 2 bases from V and 0 from J, leaving 14 bases between them. CDR3 DNA: TGTGCCAGCAGTGAACTTGGAGGGGGAACCTCCTACGAGCAGTACTTC. Amino acids: CASSELGGGTSYEQYF.

With regard to this clonotype: An end of the junction does not agree with germline; a read error may underlie this. This sequence joins TRBV20-1 and TRBJ2-7, with D tentatively TRBD1 (5 bases). Germline V CDR1 and CDR2: DFQATT, SNEGSKA (reference sequence). The CDR3 contains 14 residues. The CDR3 loop reads CSARGSGISYEQYF. The CDR3 DNA is TGCAGTGCCAGAGGTTCAGGGATCTCCTACGAGCAGTACTTC.

This clonotype has only one observation. This may come from a read error, since a much larger clone is one base off. The chain carries TRBV29-1 and TRBJ1-2, with 7 bases identical to TRBD1. Germline V gene sequence: CDR1 SQVTM, CDR2 ANQGSEA. This CDR3 has 11 residues. The CDR3 reads CSVGDRAGHTF. The CDR3 DNA sequence: TGCAGCGTTGGAGACAGGGCTGGCCACACCTTC.

The chain uses TRBV10-2 and TRBJ1-6, with 7 bases fitting TRBD1. CDR3 length: 14 residues. Trimming took 10 bases from V and 7 from J; bases not matched to a gene: 10. Per the germline V gene, CDR1 is WSHSY and CDR2 is SAAADI. The CDR3 nucleotides are TGCGCCACCTTGGACCAGGGGGACAATTCACCCCTCCACTTT. Translation: CATLDQGDNSPLHF.

This clonotype appeared a few times. The gene calls are TRBV20-1 and TRBJ2-2, with D uncertain. The CDR3 has 11 residues. Trimming took off 8 bases at V and 6 bases at J, with 10 bases between the two ends. In germline, CDR1 is DFQATT, CDR2 SNEGSKA (reference sequence). Written as DNA, the CDR3 is TGCAGTTACGGCATGGCCGGGGAGCTGTTTTTT. As protein: CSYGMAGELFF.

This clonotype was counted at least ten times. This sequence joins TRBV24-1 and TRBJ1-1, with a weak D call TRBD1 (5 bases). The CDR3 spans 15 residues. Looked up from germline, CDR1 is KGHDR and CDR2 is SFDVKD. V was cut by 3 bases and J by 1 base, with 11 bases left in between. CDR3 loop: CATSDPGGPNTEAFF. The CDR3 coding sequence is TGTGCCACCAGTGATCCTGGGGGTCCGAACACTGAAGCTTTCTTT.

The rearrangement joins TRBV10-3 to TRBJ2-5; D is ambiguous. The CDR3 length is 14 residues. CDR1 and CDR2 (germline): ENHRY, SYGVKD. V lost 10 bases, J lost 0 bases, and 15 bases lay in between. The CDR3 spells CASRTDDYQETQYF. CDR3 sequence (DNA): TGTGCCAGCAGGACGGACGATTACCAAGAGACCCAGTACTTC.

This clonotype was counted between two and nine times. J is TRBJ2-7 and V is TRBV7-9; 10 bases line up with TRBD1. This CDR3 is 15 amino acids long. Germline V gives CDR1 SEHNR, CDR2 FQNEAQ (reference sequence). The junction had 7 bases not matched to a gene; V was cut back by 6 bases and J by 2 bases. CDR3 sequence: CASSSQDRGAYEQYF. The CDR3 DNA follows: TGTGCCAGCAGTTCCCAGGACAGGGGGGCCTACGAGCAGTACTTC.

V usage is TRBV29-1 and J usage is TRBJ2-1, with D possibly being TRBD2 (6 bases). The CDR3 has 13 amino acids. CDR1 is SQVTM, CDR2 ANQGSEA, per germline. Trimming stripped 7 bases from V and 8 bases from J, with 18 bases between. CDR3 DNA: TGCAGCGGTAGCGGTTCCACTCGGGATGAGCAGTTCTTC. This gives the protein CSGSGSTRDEQFF.

The V call is TRBV10-3, the J call TRBJ2-5, with a weak D call TRBD1 (6 bases). Germline CDR1 reads ENHRY; CDR2 reads SYGVKD. V was clipped by 4 bases and J by 7 bases, with 19 bases between them. This CDR3 has 15 residues. CDR3 in amino acids: CAISGQGQQLGTQYF. In DNA form, the CDR3 reads TGTGCCATCAGTGGGCAGGGGCAGCAGCTTGGGACCCAGTACTTC.

This clonotype was counted many times. The chain carries TRBV14 and TRBJ2-6; D remains ambiguous. With 1 base removed from V and 4 bases from J, the gap between germline ends came to 11 bases. Germline CDR1 reads SGHDN; CDR2 reads FVKESK. The CDR3 has 16 amino acids. The chain's CDR3 is CASSQVGGSGANVLTF. For the CDR3, the DNA is TGTGCCAGCAGCCAAGTGGGCGGCTCCGGGGCCAACGTCCTGACTTTC.

This clonotype turned up a few times. The J gene is TRBJ2-5, the V gene TRBV6-2 or TRBV6-3, with 9 positions matching TRBD2. This CDR3 contains 17 residues. V was pared by 7 bases and J by 5 bases, with 17 bases of the junction left unmatched. Germline V gene sequence: CDR1 MNHEY, CDR2 SVGEGT. CDR3 coding DNA: TGTGCCAGCACCACAGAAAATAGCGGGAGAATTTTGGAGACCCAGTACTTC. The encoded protein is CASTTENSGRILETQYF.

There are many counts of this clonotype. The CDR3 DNA reads as TGTGCCAGTAGTACCCCCAACGTCCTGACTTTC. It codes for CASSTPNVLTF. This chain connects TRBV19 to TRBJ2-6; D remains unclear. V was pared by 4 bases and J by 8 bases, with 3 bases between. The CDR3 length is 11 residues. The germline CDR1 and CDR2 sequences are LNHDA and SQIVND (reference sequence).

This clonotype was counted at least ten times. The chain employs TRBV7-9 and TRBJ2-5, with 9 positions matching TRBD1. V was clipped by 5 bases and J by 4 bases; unmatched bases: 5. This CDR3 has 14 amino acids. The germline CDR1 and CDR2 sequences are SEHNR and FQNEAQ (reference sequence). CDR3 coding DNA: TGTGCCAGCAGCCGGGACAGGGTGATAGAGACCCAGTACTTC. Protein sequence: CASSRDRVIETQYF. Full variable domain (remainder filled in from reference TRBV7-9 and TRBJ2-5): DTGVSQNPRHKITKRGQNVTFRCDPISEHNRLYWYRQTLGQGPEFLTYFQNEAQLEKSRLLSDRFSAERPKGSFSTLEIQRTEQGDSAMYLCASSRDRVIETQYFGPGTRLLVL.